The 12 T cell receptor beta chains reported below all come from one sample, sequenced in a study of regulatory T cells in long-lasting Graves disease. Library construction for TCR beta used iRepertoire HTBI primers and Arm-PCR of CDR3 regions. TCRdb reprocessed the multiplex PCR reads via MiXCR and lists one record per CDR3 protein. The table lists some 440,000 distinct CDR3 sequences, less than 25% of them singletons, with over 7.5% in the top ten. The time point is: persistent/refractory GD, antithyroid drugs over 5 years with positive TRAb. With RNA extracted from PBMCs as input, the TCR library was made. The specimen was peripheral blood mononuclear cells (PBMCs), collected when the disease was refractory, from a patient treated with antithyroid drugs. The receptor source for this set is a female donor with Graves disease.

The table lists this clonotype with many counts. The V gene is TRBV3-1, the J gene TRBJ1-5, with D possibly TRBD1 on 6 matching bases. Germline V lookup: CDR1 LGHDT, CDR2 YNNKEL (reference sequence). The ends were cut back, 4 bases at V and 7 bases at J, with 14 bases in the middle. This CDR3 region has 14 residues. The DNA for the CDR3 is TGTGCCAGCAGCCCATACAGGGTTGGCCAGCCCCAGCATTTT. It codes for CASSPYRVGQPQHF.

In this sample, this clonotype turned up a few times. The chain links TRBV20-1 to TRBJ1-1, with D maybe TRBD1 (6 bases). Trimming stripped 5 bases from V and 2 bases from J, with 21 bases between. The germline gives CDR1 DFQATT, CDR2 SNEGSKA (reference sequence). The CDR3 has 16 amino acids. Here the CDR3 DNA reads TGCAGTGCTCGGGGGGCCGGGGGGCGGCCCAACACTGAAGCTTTCTTT. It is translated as CSARGAGGRPNTEAFF.

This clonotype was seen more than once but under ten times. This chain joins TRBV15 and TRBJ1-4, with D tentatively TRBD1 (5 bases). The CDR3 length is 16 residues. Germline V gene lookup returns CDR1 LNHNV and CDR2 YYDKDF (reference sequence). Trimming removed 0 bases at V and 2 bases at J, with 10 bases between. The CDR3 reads CATSRDPGRTNEKLFF. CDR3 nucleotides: TGTGCCACCAGCAGAGACCCGGGACGGACTAATGAAAAACTGTTTTTT.

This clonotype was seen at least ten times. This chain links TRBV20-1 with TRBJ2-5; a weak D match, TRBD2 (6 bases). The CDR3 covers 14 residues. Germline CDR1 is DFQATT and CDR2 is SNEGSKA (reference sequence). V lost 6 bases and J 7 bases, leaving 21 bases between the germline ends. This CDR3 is CSAQTLGGQATQYF. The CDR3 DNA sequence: TGCAGTGCGCAAACGCTCGGGGGTCAGGCGACCCAGTACTTC.

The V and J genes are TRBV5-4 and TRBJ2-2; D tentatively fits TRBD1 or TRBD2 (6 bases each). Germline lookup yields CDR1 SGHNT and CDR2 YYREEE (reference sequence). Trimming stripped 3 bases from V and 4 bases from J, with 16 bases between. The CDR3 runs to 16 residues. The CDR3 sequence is CASSWGAAGGTGELFF. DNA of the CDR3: TGTGCCAGCAGCTGGGGGGCCGCGGGCGGCACCGGGGAGCTGTTTTTT.

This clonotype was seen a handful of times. The CDR3 DNA reads TGTGCCAGCAGCGCCTGGGACCTTGGGGACTATGGCTACACCTTC. The encoded protein is CASSAWDLGDYGYTF. This chain connects TRBV6-1 to TRBJ1-2; D may be TRBD1 (5 bases). The V end was cut by 6 bases, the J end by 3 bases, with 17 bases between. This CDR3 contains 15 residues. The germline gives CDR1 MNHNS, CDR2 SASEGT.

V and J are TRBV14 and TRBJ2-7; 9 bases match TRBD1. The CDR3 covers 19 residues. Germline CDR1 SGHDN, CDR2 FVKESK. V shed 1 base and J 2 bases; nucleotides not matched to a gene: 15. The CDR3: CASSQVRDRVPARTYEQYF. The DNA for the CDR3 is TGTGCCAGCAGCCAAGTACGGGACAGGGTGCCGGCGAGAACCTACGAGCAGTACTTC.

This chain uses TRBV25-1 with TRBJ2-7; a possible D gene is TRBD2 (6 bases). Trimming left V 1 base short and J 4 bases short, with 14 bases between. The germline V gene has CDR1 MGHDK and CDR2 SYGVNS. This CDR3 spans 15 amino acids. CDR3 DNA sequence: TGTGCCAGCAGTGAATCGGAGGGGTGGGGTTACGAGCAGTACTTC. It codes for CASSESEGWGYEQYF.

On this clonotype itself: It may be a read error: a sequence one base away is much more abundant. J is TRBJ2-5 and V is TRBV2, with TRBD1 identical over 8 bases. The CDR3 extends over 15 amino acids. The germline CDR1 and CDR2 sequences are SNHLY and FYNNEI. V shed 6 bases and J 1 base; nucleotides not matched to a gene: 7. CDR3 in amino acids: CASSAGDRSQETQYF. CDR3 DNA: TGTGCCAGCAGCGCCGGGGACAGGAGCCAAGAGACCCAGTACTTC.

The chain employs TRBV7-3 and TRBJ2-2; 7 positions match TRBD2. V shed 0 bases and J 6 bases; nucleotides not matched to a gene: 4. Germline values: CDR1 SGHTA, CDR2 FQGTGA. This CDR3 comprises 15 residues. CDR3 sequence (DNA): TGTGCCAGCAGCTTAACGGGAGGGGCCGCCGGGGAGCTGTTTTTT. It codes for CASSLTGGAAGELFF.

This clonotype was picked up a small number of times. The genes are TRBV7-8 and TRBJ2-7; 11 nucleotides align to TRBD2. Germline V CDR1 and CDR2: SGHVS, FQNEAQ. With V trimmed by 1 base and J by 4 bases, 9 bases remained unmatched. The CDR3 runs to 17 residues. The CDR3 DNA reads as TGTGCCAGCAGCTTAGATACGCTAGCGGGAGGACTATACGAGCAGTACTTC. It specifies CASSLDTLAGGLYEQYF.

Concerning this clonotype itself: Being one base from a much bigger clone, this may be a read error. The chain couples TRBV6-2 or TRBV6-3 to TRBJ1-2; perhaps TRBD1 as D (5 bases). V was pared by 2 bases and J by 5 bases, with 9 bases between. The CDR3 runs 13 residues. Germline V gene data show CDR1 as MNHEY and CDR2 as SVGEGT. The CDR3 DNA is TGTGCCAGCAGTTACGACGGGGCATATGGCTACACCTTC. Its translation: CASSYDGAYGYTF.